The 24 T cell receptor beta chains given below trace back to one sample, sequenced in a study of blood T cell repertoires in COVID-19. Using immunoSEQ multiplex PCR, the repertoire was profiled, and TCRdb retains in-frame clones only, with some absent. Among some 140,000 clones listed, approximately 80% were seen once. Material for sequencing was peripheral blood. The receptor source for this set is a woman in her fifties or sixties with COVID-19, enrolled during active disease.

This chain connects TRBV6-1 to TRBJ2-7; D may be TRBD1 (6 bases). V gave up 1 base and J gave up 0 bases, with 10 bases separating them. This CDR3 contains 15 residues. CDR1 is MNHNS, CDR2 SASEGT, per germline. The CDR3 DNA sequence: TGTGCCAGCAGTGAAGTGTTGGACAGCTCCTACGAGCAGTACTTC. It is translated as CASSEVLDSSYEQYF.

The CDR3: CASRGGATYGYTF. CDR3 DNA sequence: TGTGCCTCCCGAGGAGGAGCCACCTATGGCTACACCTTC. The chain is built from TRBV10-3 and TRBJ1-2, with D unclear. Deletions cut 11 bases from V and 4 bases from J, with 17 bases between. Germline values: CDR1 ENHRY, CDR2 SYGVKD. CDR3 length equals 13 residues.

This chain joins TRBV4-2 and TRBJ2-5; D gene ambiguous. V lost 0 bases and J lost 1, with 9 bases in between. Germline V lookup: CDR1 LGHNA, CDR2 YNFKEQ. The CDR3 is 15 amino acids. The CDR3: CASSQDYTVQETQYF. Written as DNA, the CDR3 is TGTGCCAGCAGCCAAGATTATACAGTCCAAGAGACCCAGTACTTC.

Only one count was recorded for this clone. The chain joins TRBV25-1 to TRBJ1-2; 8 positions match TRBD1. Germline CDR1 and CDR2: MGHDK and SYGVNS. The ends lost 5 bases at V and 6 bases at J; junction bases unmatched: 11. The CDR3 is made up of 15 amino acids. CDR3 region: CASSTRVVTGDGYTF. For the CDR3, the DNA is TGTGCCAGCAGTACCCGGGTAGTGACAGGGGATGGCTACACCTTC.

The gene calls are TRBV4-2 and TRBJ2-1; TRBD2 aligns across 13 bases. Germline V gene sequence: CDR1 LGHNA, CDR2 YNFKEQ. The CDR3 has 15 amino acids. Trimming took 4 bases from V and 12 from J; bases not matched to a gene: 9. The CDR3 here is CASSLGTSGDRGQFF. CDR3 nucleotide sequence: TGTGCCAGCAGCCTGGGGACTAGCGGGGACCGGGGGCAGTTCTTC.

The chain joins TRBV18 to TRBJ1-5; no firm D call. V was clipped by 2 bases and J by 5 bases, with 7 bases between them. Germline CDR1 and CDR2: KGHSH and LQKENI. The CDR3 runs 13 residues. CDR3 DNA: TGTGCCAGCTCACCAACTGTCGATCAGCCCCAGCATTTT. It encodes CASSPTVDQPQHF.

The chain employs TRBV18 and TRBJ2-2; 7 bases fit TRBD1. This CDR3 spans 15 amino acids. Losses at the gene ends were 4 bases for V and 8 bases for J; bases not matched to a gene: 10. Germline V gives CDR1 KGHSH, CDR2 LQKENI. DNA of the CDR3: TGTGCCAGCTCACTTTTCCGGGACAGTTTGGGGGAGCTGTTTTTT. It codes for CASSLFRDSLGELFF.

J is TRBJ1-5 and V is TRBV19, with a possible D match to TRBD1 (6 bases). This CDR3 is built from 15 residues. The germline V gene encodes CDR1 LNHDA and CDR2 SQIVND (reference sequence). Deletions cut 6 bases from V and 3 bases from J, with 15 bases between. CDR3 amino acids: CASRSGGPDNQPQHF. Written as DNA, the CDR3 is TGTGCCAGTAGGTCCGGGGGGCCGGACAATCAGCCCCAGCATTTT.

This clone is a singleton in its sample. An end of the junction does not agree with germline; a read error may underlie this. The gene calls are TRBV2 and TRBJ1-2; 8 bases fit TRBD1. The germline gives CDR1 SNHLY, CDR2 FYNNEI. The CDR3 length is 13 residues. In DNA, the CDR3 is TGTGCCAGCATGAGGACAGGGAACTATGGTTACACCTTC. Protein product: CASMRTGNYGYTF. The full variable domain, with the rest looked up from reference TRBV2 and TRBJ1-2, is EPEVTQTPSHQVTQMGQEVILRCVPISNHLYFYWYRQILGQKVEFLVSFYNNEISEKSEIFDDQFSVERPDGSNFTLKIRSTKLEDSAMYFCASMRTGNYGYTFGSGTRLTVV.

This chain uses TRBV29-1 with TRBJ2-2; 12 bases line up with TRBD1. Trimming removed 4 bases from V and 1 base from J; junction bases left unmatched: 13. Germline V CDR1 and CDR2: SQVTM, ANQGSEA. The CDR3 is 19 amino acids. CDR3 DNA sequence: TGCAGCGTTGTGGTATCTCCGGGACAGGGGGCGAGGAACACCGGGGAGCTGTTTTTT. It translates to CSVVVSPGQGARNTGELFF.

The chain joins TRBV3-1 (or the pseudogene TRBV3-2) to TRBJ2-7, with a possible D match to TRBD2 (6 bases). Looked up from germline, CDR1 is LGHDT and CDR2 is YNNKEL (reference sequence). This CDR3 comprises 15 residues. V lost 5 bases and J 3 bases, leaving 17 bases between the germline ends. CDR3 protein: CASSIHSPAGYEQYF. In DNA, the CDR3 is TGTGCCAGCAGCATTCATTCCCCAGCGGGCTACGAGCAGTACTTC.

This clone was seen many times. The rearrangement uses TRBV7-3 and TRBJ2-1, with 14 bases aligning to TRBD2. The CDR3 extends over 17 amino acids. The trim removed 5 bases at V and 1 base at J, leaving 4 bases unmatched. Germline assignment: CDR1 SGHTA and CDR2 FQGTGA. The CDR3 protein is CASSPTSGRGSYNEQFF. The CDR3 coding sequence is TGTGCCAGCAGCCCGACTAGCGGGAGGGGTTCCTACAATGAGCAGTTCTTC.

The chain recombines TRBV7-9 with TRBJ1-4; 9 nucleotides line up with TRBD1. Germline loops: CDR1 SEHNR, CDR2 FQNEAQ (reference sequence). This CDR3 spans 14 amino acids. With V trimmed by 5 bases and J by 7 bases, 5 bases remained unmatched. The CDR3 loop is CASSNRGRLEKLFF. The CDR3 DNA follows: TGTGCCAGCAGCAACAGGGGGCGCCTTGAAAAACTGTTTTTT.

The rearrangement uses TRBV30 and TRBJ1-3, with no clear D. The CDR3 has 18 amino acids. Between the trimmed V and J ends, which lost 1 base and 0 bases, there was a span of 19 bases. The germline V gene encodes CDR1 GTSNPN and CDR2 SVGIG (reference sequence). Written as DNA, the CDR3 is TGTGCCTGGAGTGGCCCAAGAGGCCTCCCGAGCTCTGGAAACACCATATATTTT. It codes for CAWSGPRGLPSSGNTIYF.

This chain joins TRBV4-1 and TRBJ2-5, with 8 bases matching TRBD1. Germline trimming cut 0 bases from V and 1 base from J; bases unmatched to any gene: 4. The CDR3 has 16 residues. Germline-derived CDR1 and CDR2 are MGHRA and YSYEKL. Here the CDR3 DNA reads TGCGCCAGCAGCCAAGACCGAACAGGGGGCCAAGAGACCCAGTACTTC. Translated: CASSQDRTGGQETQYF.

The rearrangement joins TRBV6-5 to TRBJ1-1; D is uncertain. V gave up 5 bases and J gave up 1 base, with 5 bases separating them. There are 12 residues in the CDR3. Germline lookup yields CDR1 MNHEY and CDR2 SVGAGI. In DNA, the CDR3 is TGTGCCAGCAGTCGACAGAACACTGAAGCTTTCTTT. It translates to CASSRQNTEAFF.

This clone was found many times. The rearrangement links TRBV2 to TRBJ1-4; D is unclear. This CDR3 is 14 amino acids long. V lost 6 bases to trimming and J lost 7 bases, with 15 bases between them. Germline V gene lookup returns CDR1 SNHLY and CDR2 FYNNEI. The CDR3 nucleotides are TGTGCCAGCAGCGATCCGTGGCCTAGTGAAAAACTGTTTTTT. Its protein is CASSDPWPSEKLFF.

The CDR3 DNA sequence: TGTGCCAGTAGGACCTCCCGGGACAGGGGGCCCTCTGGGGCCAACGTCCTGACTTTC. Its protein product is CASRTSRDRGPSGANVLTF. The genes are TRBV19 and TRBJ2-6, with 12 bases that match TRBD1. This CDR3 comprises 19 residues. Trimming took 6 bases from V and 0 from J; bases not matched to a gene: 9. In germline, CDR1 is LNHDA, CDR2 SQIVND (reference sequence). The full variable domain, its missing parts supplied by reference TRBV19 and TRBJ2-6, is DGGITQSPKYLFRKEGQNVTLSCEQNLNHDAMYWYRQDPGQGLRLIYYSQIVNDFQKGDIAEGYSVSREKKESFPLTVTSAQKNPTAFYLCASRTSRDRGPSGANVLTFGAGSRLTVL.

This sequence joins TRBV19 and TRBJ1-5; 10 bases map to TRBD1. This CDR3 contains 18 residues. Per germline, CDR1 LNHDA and CDR2 SQIVND (reference sequence). With 3 bases clipped from V and 0 bases from J, the junction kept 8 bases outside the gene matches. This chain's CDR3 is CASSIPWDRGSSNQPQHF. The CDR3 DNA is TGTGCCAGTAGTATCCCTTGGGACAGGGGAAGTAGCAATCAGCCCCAGCATTTT.

The V call is TRBV30, the J call TRBJ1-2, with 7 bases aligning to TRBD1. The CDR3 runs 14 residues. V trimming: 1 base; J trimming: 2 bases; junction bases outside the gene matches: 4. Per germline, CDR1 GTSNPN and CDR2 SVGIG (reference sequence). This CDR3 reads CAWSAGTVNYGYTF. The CDR3 bases are TGTGCCTGGAGTGCCGGGACAGTAAACTATGGCTACACCTTC.

Concerning this clone itself: Other nucleotide sequences from this sample produce the same CDR3. V and J are TRBV3-1 (or the pseudogene TRBV3-2) and TRBJ1-2; D call uncertain. Germline CDR1 is LGHDT and CDR2 is YNNKEL (reference sequence). V was cut by 4 bases and J by 4 bases, with 16 bases left in between. The CDR3 is made up of 15 amino acids. The CDR3: CASSPRDRGVYGYTF. The DNA of the CDR3 is TGTGCCAGCAGCCCCCGGGATCGGGGTGTCTATGGCTACACCTTC.

The V gene is TRBV5-4, the J gene TRBJ1-1; TRBD1 might be the D (6 bases). This CDR3 spans 12 amino acids. Between the trimmed V and J ends, which lost 1 base and 10 bases, there was a span of 11 bases. Germline CDR1 is SGHNT and CDR2 is YYREEE (reference sequence). The DNA of the CDR3 is TGTGCCAGCAGCTTGCAGGGGCAGGGAGCTTTCTTT. Translated: CASSLQGQGAFF. Using reference TRBV5-4 and TRBJ1-1 for the parts outside the CDR3, the full variable domain is ETGVTQSPTHLIKTRGQQVTLRCSSQSGHNTVSWYQQALGQGPQFIFQYYREEENGRGNFPPRFSGLQFPNYSSELNVNALELDDSALYLCASSLQGQGAFFGQGTRLTVV.

The chain links TRBV3-1 (or the pseudogene TRBV3-2) to TRBJ2-1, with 9 nucleotides matching TRBD2. CDR3 size: 16 residues. V shed 5 bases, J shed 7 bases, and the junction held 12 bases outside the gene matches. Per germline, CDR1 LGHDT and CDR2 YNNKEL (reference sequence). The CDR3 coding sequence is TGTGCCAGCAGCAAGACTAGCGGCCCTTCTTGGAATGAGCAGTTCTTC. Translating gives CASSKTSGPSWNEQFF.

The V call is TRBV15, the J call TRBJ2-5; D unresolved. The CDR3 runs to 15 residues. Trimming took off 0 bases at V and 1 base at J, with 9 bases between the two ends. CDR1 LNHNV and CDR2 YYDKDF come from the germline V gene (reference sequence). In DNA form, the CDR3 reads TGTGCCACCAGCAGAGATCAGAGCGCCCAAGAGACCCAGTACTTC. As protein: CATSRDQSAQETQYF.